Following are 12 T cell receptor beta chains from one sample sequenced in a study of CD8 T cells in ankylosing spondylitis. A single record per CDR3 protein comes from TCRdb applying MiXCR to the 5' RACE reads. The table records some 250,000 distinct CDR3 sequences, roughly 25% of them present only once. Specimen: blood, either unsorted or a sorted T cell fraction (not recorded which). These receptors were taken from a male donor with ankylosing spondylitis or in good health (not recorded which).

This clonotype was seen a handful of times. Just one base apart from a much larger clone, this may be a read error. The V gene is TRBV12-3 or TRBV12-4, the J gene TRBJ2-5, with D uncertain. This CDR3 has 11 residues. Trimming removed 5 bases from V and 3 bases from J, with 4 bases in between. The CDR3 sequence is CASSIKETQYF. CDR3 sequence (DNA): TGTGCCAGCAGTATAAAAGAGACCCAGTACTTC.

This clonotype has a single count. The chain combines TRBV6-5 with TRBJ1-1; tentatively, D is TRBD1 (5 bases). The CDR3 totals 14 residues. Germline values: CDR1 MNHEY, CDR2 SVGAGI. The ends were cut back, 2 bases at V and 1 base at J, with 8 bases in the middle. The DNA for the CDR3 is TGTGCCAGCAGTTACGGGGGAACGAACACTGAAGCTTTCTTT. Translating gives CASSYGGTNTEAFF.

The table lists this clonotype with many counts. The CDR3 DNA reads as TGCAGCGTCGAAAAGGACGAGCCCTACGAGCAGTACTTC. Encoded protein: CSVEKDEPYEQYF. The gene calls are TRBV29-1 and TRBJ2-7; no clear D gene. The CDR3 totals 13 residues. Germline CDR1 SQVTM, CDR2 ANQGSEA. The V end was cut by 6 bases, the J end by 2 bases, with 14 bases between.

This clonotype was recorded at least ten times. The V and J genes are TRBV3-1 and TRBJ1-1, with D possibly matching TRBD1 (5 bases). Germline CDR1 is LGHDT and CDR2 is YNNKEL (reference sequence). Trimming pared 4 bases from V and 0 bases from J, leaving 12 bases between. There are 15 residues in the CDR3. The CDR3, as DNA: TGTGCCAGCAGCCCCTTGGGGACGGTGAACACTGAAGCTTTCTTT. Its translation is CASSPLGTVNTEAFF.

This rearrangement joins TRBV29-1 to TRBJ1-2; the D gene is possibly TRBD1 (5 bases). V lost 6 bases to trimming and J lost 2 bases, with 10 bases between them. This CDR3 contains 12 residues. Germline V gene lookup returns CDR1 SQVTM and CDR2 ANQGSEA. The CDR3 sequence is CSVGRANYGYTF. The CDR3 DNA reads TGCAGCGTCGGCAGGGCAAACTATGGCTACACCTTC.

This clonotype came up once. The chain recombines TRBV6-5 with TRBJ2-7; D is uncertain. V lost 0 bases and J 4 bases, leaving 7 bases between the germline ends. Germline V lookup: CDR1 MNHEY, CDR2 SVGAGI. The CDR3 is made up of 13 amino acids. CDR3 DNA: TGTGCCAGCAGTTACTCGCCAGAATACGAGCAGTACTTC. Amino acid sequence: CASSYSPEYEQYF.

To note about this clonotype: A read error may be the cause here, since a much bigger clone is one base away. The chain joins TRBV7-8 to TRBJ1-5; 8 bases fit TRBD1. Germline V lookup: CDR1 SGHVS, CDR2 FQNEAQ. V trimming: 8 bases; J trimming: 4 bases; junction bases outside the gene matches: 13. The CDR3 loop spans 16 amino acids. CDR3 protein: CASGSDRVSGNQPQHF. The DNA of the CDR3 is TGTGCCAGCGGCTCGGACAGGGTTTCTGGAAATCAGCCCCAGCATTTT.

The chain is built from TRBV20-1 and TRBJ2-3, with 8 bases aligning to TRBD2. Germline values: CDR1 DFQATT, CDR2 SNEGSKA (reference sequence). Trimming at V came to 0 bases and at J to 6 bases, leaving 11 bases not matched to a gene. The CDR3 consists of 16 residues. This CDR3 is CSARDLSGGPRDTQYF. CDR3 nucleotides: TGCAGTGCTAGAGATTTGAGCGGGGGACCCAGGGATACGCAGTATTTT.

This chain joins TRBV2 and TRBJ1-6; tentatively, D is TRBD1 (6 bases). The CDR3 extends over 14 amino acids. The germline V gene has CDR1 SNHLY and CDR2 FYNNEI. V was cut by 6 bases and J by 14 bases, with 20 bases left in between. The CDR3 is CASSLRTVTLSLHF. Written as DNA, the CDR3 is TGTGCCAGCAGCCTGCGGACAGTGACTTTGTCCCTCCACTTT.

This clonotype was detected many times. This chain joins TRBV5-1 and TRBJ2-3; 8 bases line up with TRBD2. The trim removed 4 bases at V and 0 bases at J, leaving 7 bases unmatched. The CDR3 extends over 16 amino acids. CDR1 SGHRS and CDR2 YFSETQ come from the germline V gene. CDR3 nucleotides: TGCGCCAGCAGCCCACGGACTAGCACTAGCACAGATACGCAGTATTTT. It is translated as CASSPRTSTSTDTQYF.

This clonotype was seen many times. This chain uses TRBV10-3 with TRBJ2-5; possible D gene TRBD1, 6 bases. The CDR3 is 12 residues long. With 7 bases removed from V and 2 bases from J, the gap between germline ends came to 8 bases. The V gene's germline CDR1 is ENHRY and CDR2 SYGVKD. The CDR3 sequence: CAIKGQQETQYF. CDR3 bases: TGTGCCATCAAAGGACAGCAAGAGACCCAGTACTTC.

This clonotype was found a few times. V gene TRBV20-1 combines with J gene TRBJ2-7, with a possible D match to TRBD2 (5 bases). Germline-derived CDR1 and CDR2 are DFQATT and SNEGSKA (reference sequence). This CDR3 region has 13 residues. V lost 6 bases and J lost 3, with 15 bases in between. CDR3: CSASLGGLYEQYF. CDR3 nucleotides: TGCAGTGCATCATTGGGCGGACTCTACGAGCAGTACTTC.